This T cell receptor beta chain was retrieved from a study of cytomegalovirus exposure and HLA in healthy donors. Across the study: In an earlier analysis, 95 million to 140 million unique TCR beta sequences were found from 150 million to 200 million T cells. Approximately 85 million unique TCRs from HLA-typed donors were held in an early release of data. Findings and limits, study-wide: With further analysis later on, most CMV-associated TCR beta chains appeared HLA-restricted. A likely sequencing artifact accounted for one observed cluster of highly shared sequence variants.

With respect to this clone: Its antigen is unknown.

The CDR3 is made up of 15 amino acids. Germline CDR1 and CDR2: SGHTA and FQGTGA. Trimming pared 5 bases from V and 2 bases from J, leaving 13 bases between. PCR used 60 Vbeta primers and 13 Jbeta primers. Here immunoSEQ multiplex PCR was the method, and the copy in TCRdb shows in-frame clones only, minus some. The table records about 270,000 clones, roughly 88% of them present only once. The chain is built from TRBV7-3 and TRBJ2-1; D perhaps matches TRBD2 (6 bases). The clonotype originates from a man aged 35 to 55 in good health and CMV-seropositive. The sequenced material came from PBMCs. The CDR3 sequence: CASSSAGNPYNEQFF. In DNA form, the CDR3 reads TGTGCCAGCAGCAGCGCGGGAAATCCCTACAATGAGCAGTTCTTC.